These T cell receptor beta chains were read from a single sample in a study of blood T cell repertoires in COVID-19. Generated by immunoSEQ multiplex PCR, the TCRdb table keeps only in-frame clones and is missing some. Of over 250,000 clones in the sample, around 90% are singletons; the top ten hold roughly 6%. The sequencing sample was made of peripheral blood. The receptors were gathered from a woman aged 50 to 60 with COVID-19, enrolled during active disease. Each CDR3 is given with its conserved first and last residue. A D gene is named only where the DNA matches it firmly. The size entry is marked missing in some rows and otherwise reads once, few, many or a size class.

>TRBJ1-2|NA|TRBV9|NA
TGTGCCAGCAGCGTAGCCCCACACGCGGCCTATGGCTACACCTTC
CASSVAPHAAYGYTF
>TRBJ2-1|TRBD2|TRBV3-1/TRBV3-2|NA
TGTGCCAGCAGCCTGATCAGCGGGGGGGAGCAGTTCTTC
CASSLISGGEQFF
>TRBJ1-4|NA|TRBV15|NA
TGTGCCACCAGACGAGCGGGGAGGTGGGCAACTAATGAAAAACTGTTTTTT
CATRRAGRWATNEKLFF
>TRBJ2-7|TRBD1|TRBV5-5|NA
TGTGCCAGCAGCTTGGCCCCACAGGGGACCTACGAGCAGTACTTC
CASSLAPQGTYEQYF
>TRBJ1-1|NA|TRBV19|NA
TGTGCCAGTAGCGGAGCCGACAGACAACGAGCCAAAGCTTTCTTT
CASSGADRQRAKAFF
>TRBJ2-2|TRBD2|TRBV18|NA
TGTGCCAGCTCACCCCAGTTATTAGCGGGAGTGGCCACCGGGGAGCTGTTTTTT
CASSPQLLAGVATGELFF
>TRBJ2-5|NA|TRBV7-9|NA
TGTGCCAGCAGTCCATTAACTCCGGACATCAAAGAGACCCAGTACTTC
CASSPLTPDIKETQYF
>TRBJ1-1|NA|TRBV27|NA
TGTGCCAGCACGTCGGGCGGGGGAGGGAGATCCACTGAAGCTTTCTTT
CASTSGGGGRSTEAFF
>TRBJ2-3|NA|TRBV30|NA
TGTGCCTGGAGTTTTGGAGGATCAAGCACAGATACGCAGTATTTT
CAWSFGGSSTDTQYF
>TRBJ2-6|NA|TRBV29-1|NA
TGCAGCGTTGGGCCAGGGGGGGCCAACGTCCTGACTTTC
CSVGPGGANVLTF
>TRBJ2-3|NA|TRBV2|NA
TGTGCCAGCGGAGGACTACGTGCTAGCACAGATACGCAGTATTTT
CASGGLRASTDTQYF
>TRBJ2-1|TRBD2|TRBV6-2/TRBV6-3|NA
TGTGCCAGCAGTCCAAGGCTGACTAGCGGGAGGGTAAATGAGCAGTTCTTC
CASSPRLTSGRVNEQFF
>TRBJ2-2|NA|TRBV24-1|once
TGTGCCACCAGTGATTTCGGAGGGGGGGACACCGGGGAGCTGTTTTTT
CATSDFGGGDTGELFF
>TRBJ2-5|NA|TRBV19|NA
TGTGCCAGTATGGTCTTGGGCAGGCAAGAGACCCAGTACTTC
CASMVLGRQETQYF
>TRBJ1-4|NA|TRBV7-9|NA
TGTGCCAGCAGCTTAGAGTCGGGCAGGGGAAGACTTGAAAAACTGTTTTTT
CASSLESGRGRLEKLFF
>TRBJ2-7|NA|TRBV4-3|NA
TGCGCCAGCAGCCATTCCTCCGGGACTGGCTACGAGCAGTACTTC
CASSHSSGTGYEQYF
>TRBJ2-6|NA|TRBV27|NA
TGTGCCAGCAGTTTATCCGTTGGGGCCAACGTCCTGACTTTC
CASSLSVGANVLTF
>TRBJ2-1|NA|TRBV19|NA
TGTGCCAGTAGTTCTGGACACAGGGTAGGAGGTGAGCAGTTCTTC
CASSSGHRVGGEQFF
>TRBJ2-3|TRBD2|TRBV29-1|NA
TGCAGCGCCCGGACTAGCGGGAGGACAGATACGCAGTATTTT
CSARTSGRTDTQYF
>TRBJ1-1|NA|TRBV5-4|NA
TGTGCCAGCAGCTTGGGAGTGAACACTGAAGCTTTCTTT
CASSLGVNTEAFF
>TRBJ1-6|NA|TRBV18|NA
TGTGCCAGCTCACCACCTGGGCTGCTCGATTCACCCCTCCACTTT
CASSPPGLLDSPLHF
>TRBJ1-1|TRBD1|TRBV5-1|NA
TGCGCCAGCAGCTCGGGACCCGCGGGACAGGCGAACACTGAAGCTTTCTTT
CASSSGPAGQANTEAFF
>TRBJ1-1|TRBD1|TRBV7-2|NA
TGTGCCAGCAGCTTCGGGACAGGGGGCGCGAACACTGAAGCTTTCTTT
CASSFGTGGANTEAFF
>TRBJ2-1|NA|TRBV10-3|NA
TGTGCCATCAGTGTAAGAGGAGATGAGCAGTTCTTC
CAISVRGDEQFF
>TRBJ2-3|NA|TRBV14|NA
TGTGCCAGCAGCCTAGTCGGCGGGAATTTAGCAGATACGCAGTATTTT
CASSLVGGNLADTQYF
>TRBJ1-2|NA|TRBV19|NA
TGTGCCAGTAGTGGACGACAGGCGGAGTACTATGGCTACACCTTC
CASSGRQAEYYGYTF
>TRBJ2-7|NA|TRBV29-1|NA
TGCAGCGTTGAAACGGGGTTCCACGAGCAGTACTTC
CSVETGFHEQYF
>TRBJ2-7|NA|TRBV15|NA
TGTGCCACCAGCAGAGGTCGGGAGCCCTACGAGCAGTACTTC
CATSRGREPYEQYF
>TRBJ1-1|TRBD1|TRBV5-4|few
TGTGCCAGCAGCATCGGACAGGCTAGTGAAGCTTTCTTT
CASSIGQASEAFF
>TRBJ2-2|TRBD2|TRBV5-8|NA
TGTGCCAGCAGCTTAGGACTAGCGGGGAACACCGGGGAGCTGTTTTTT
CASSLGLAGNTGELFF
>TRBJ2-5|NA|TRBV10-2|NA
TGCGCCAGCTCCGACCGACTCCAAGAGACCCAGTACTTC
CASSDRLQETQYF
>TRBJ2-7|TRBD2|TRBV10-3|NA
TGTGCCATCACCGAGGCGGCTAGCGGTCGTAGCGAGCAGTACTTC
CAITEAASGRSEQYF
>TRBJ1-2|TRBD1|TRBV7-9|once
TGTGCCAGCAGCTTGACACAGGGGGCGCGAGGCTACACCTTC
CASSLTQGARGYTF
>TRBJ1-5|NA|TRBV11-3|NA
TGTGCCAGCAGCTTAGACCCATATCAGCCCCAGCATTTT
CASSLDPYQPQHF
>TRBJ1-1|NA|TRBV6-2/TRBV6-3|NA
TGTGCCAGCAGCTTATTCGACAGTGGTCGGACTGAAGCTTTCTTT
CASSLFDSGRTEAFF
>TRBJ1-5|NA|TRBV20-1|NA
TGCAGTGCTAGTTTTCAAGGGGTGGGTGGGCCCCAGCATTTT
CSASFQGVGGPQHF
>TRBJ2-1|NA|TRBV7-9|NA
TGTGCCAGCAGCTTACGTGGGAGAAGGGACTCCTACAATGAGCAGTTCTTC
CASSLRGRRDSYNEQFF
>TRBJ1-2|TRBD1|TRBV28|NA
TGTGCCAGCAGTTCCTACGACAGGGGGCCTAGGCTACTCTATGGCTACACCTTC
CASSSYDRGPRLLYGYTF
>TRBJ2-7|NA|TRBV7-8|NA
TGTGCCAGCAGCTTGGCCGACTTTGCGGGTTACGAGCAGTACTTC
CASSLADFAGYEQYF
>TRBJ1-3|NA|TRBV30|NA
TGTGCCTGGAGTGGAGGTCGGACAGACTCCGGAAACACCATATATTTT
CAWSGGRTDSGNTIYF
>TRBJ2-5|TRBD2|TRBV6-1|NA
TGTGCCAGCAGTGAAGCGCTTTGGGGGGAGGGTACTAAAGAGACCCAGTACTTC
CASSEALWGEGTKETQYF
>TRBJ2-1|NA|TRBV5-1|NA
TGCGCCAGCAGCTGGGGCGAGCGAAGGGCTGAGCAGTTCTTC
CASSWGERRAEQFF
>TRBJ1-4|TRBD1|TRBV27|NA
TGTGCCAGCAGTCCGATCGGGACAGGGCAAGAAAAACTGTTTTTT
CASSPIGTGQEKLFF
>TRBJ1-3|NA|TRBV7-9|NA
TGTGCCAGCAGCGCGGGATACGACTCTGGAAACACCATATATTTT
CASSAGYDSGNTIYF
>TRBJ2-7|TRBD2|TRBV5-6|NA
TGTGCCAGCACTTTACTATCACCGGGAGGTTTCTACGAGCAGTACTTC
CASTLLSPGGFYEQYF
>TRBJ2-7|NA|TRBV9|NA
TGTGCCAGCAGCCCCGGAGGAGCTACCTACGAGCAGTACTTC
CASSPGGATYEQYF
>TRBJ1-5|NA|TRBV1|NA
TGCACCAGCAGCCAAGATCCGGGGAATCAGCCCCAGCATTTT
CTSSQDPGNQPQHF
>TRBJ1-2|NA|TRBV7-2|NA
TGTGCCAGCAGCTTCCATGAGGAGGGGACCCTCGGCGGCTATGGCTACACCTTC
CASSFHEEGTLGGYGYTF